This T cell receptor (beta chain) was observed in a study of CD8 T cells in ankylosing spondylitis. General study results and limits: Reportedly, disease-linked clones are significantly enriched in ankylosing spondylitis patients' matched synovial fluid.

Per the germline V gene, CDR1 is SGHAT and CDR2 is FQNNGV. This CDR3 spans 16 amino acids. V lost 0 bases, J lost 5 bases, and 10 bases stayed unmatched. Quantitative molecular-barcoded 5'-RACE generated the TCR beta libraries. TCRdb reprocessed the 5' RACE reads via MiXCR and lists one record per CDR3 protein. The data contain a few hundred thousand distinct CDR3 sequences, 18% of them seen just once; the ten biggest clones take up around 32%. As to this clonotype: Its antigen is currently unknown.

The V gene is TRBV11-2, the J gene TRBJ2-7, with TRBD2 identical over 7 bases. The TCR originated in a male donor with ankylosing spondylitis or in good health (not recorded which). The sequenced sample was blood, either unsorted or a sorted T cell fraction (not recorded which). The CDR3 sequence: CASSLDRASGPDEQYF. As DNA, the CDR3 is TGTGCCAGCAGCTTAGATCGGGCTAGCGGCCCGGACGAGCAGTACTTC.